One and the same sample provided the 24 T cell receptor beta chains below, sequenced in a study of cytomegalovirus exposure and HLA in healthy donors. Amplification used 60 Vbeta primers and 13 Jbeta primers. Only in-frame clones appear in the TCRdb table, and some are missing; sequencing was by immunoSEQ multiplex PCR. The table includes about 94,000 clones, approximately 7.1% detected once. Source material: PBMCs. These receptors came from a middle-aged man in good health and CMV-seronegative.

For the CDR3, the DNA is TGTGCCAGCAGCCCCCCCGGGAAAGGGTATGAAAAACTGTTTTTT. Protein: CASSPPGKGYEKLFF. The gene calls are TRBV7-9 and TRBJ1-4, with D unresolved. The CDR3 sequence is 15 residues long. V gave up 5 bases and J gave up 6 bases, with 16 bases separating them. The germline gives CDR1 SEHNR, CDR2 FQNEAQ (reference sequence).

This chain uses TRBV6-5 with TRBJ1-4; 7 nucleotides align to TRBD1. The V gene end was trimmed by 2 bases and the J gene end by 6 bases; junction bases not matched to a gene: 6. This CDR3 region has 15 residues. Germline loops: CDR1 MNHEY, CDR2 SVGAGI. CDR3 amino acids: CASSYQTGKDEKLFF. DNA for the CDR3: TGTGCCAGCAGTTACCAGACAGGGAAGGATGAAAAACTGTTTTTT.

This clone turned up a few times. The conserved closing phenylalanine or tryptophan is absent in this CDR3, likely reflecting a read error. V is TRBV5-6 and J is TRBJ2-3; D remains ambiguous. The CDR3 has 14 residues. CDR1 SGHDT and CDR2 YYEEEE come from the germline V gene. Trimming took 1 base from V and 1 from J, leaving 7 bases between them. CDR3 in amino acids: CASSLFGGTDTQYV. The CDR3 DNA is TGTGCCAGCAGCTTGTTTGGGGGCACAGATACGCAGTATGTT.

Only a few counts were recorded for this clone. The J gene is TRBJ2-4, the V gene TRBV6-1; a weak D match, TRBD1 (5 bases). The germline V gene has CDR1 MNHNS and CDR2 SASEGT. This CDR3 is built from 17 residues. V was cut by 1 base and J by 0 bases, with 13 bases left in between. CDR3 amino acids: CASSEVGLGLAKNIQYF. The CDR3 DNA sequence: TGTGCCAGCAGTGAAGTCGGATTGGGGCTAGCCAAAAACATTCAGTACTTC.

This chain connects TRBV28 to TRBJ2-2, with D possibly matching TRBD2 (6 bases). CDR1 is MDHEN and CDR2 is SYDVKM in the germline V gene. This CDR3 comprises 14 residues. Trimming took off 8 bases at V and 4 bases at J, with 14 bases between the two ends. CDR3 sequence reads: CASRDPRGTGELFF. The CDR3, as DNA: TGTGCCAGCCGGGACCCGCGGGGCACCGGGGAGCTGTTTTTT.

J is TRBJ1-2 and V is TRBV5-1; 7 positions agree with TRBD1. The CDR3 is 14 residues long. V lost 4 bases, J lost 4 bases, and 7 bases stayed unmatched. Per the germline V gene, CDR1 is SGHRS and CDR2 is YFSETQ. DNA of the CDR3: TGCGCCAGCAGCGCCGGGACAGATATCTATGGCTACACCTTC. Its protein product is CASSAGTDIYGYTF.

In its sample, this clone was seen a few times. The chain carries TRBV6-6 and TRBJ1-3; 7 nucleotides line up with TRBD1. The ends lost 0 bases at V and 4 bases at J; junction bases unmatched: 6. This CDR3 is built from 16 residues. Germline-derived CDR1 and CDR2 are MNHNY and SVGAGI (reference sequence). For the CDR3, the DNA is TGTGCCAGCAGTTACTCGACGGTGGACAGGGGAAACACCATATATTTT. The encoded protein is CASSYSTVDRGNTIYF.

This clone was detected a few times. The V call is TRBV10-3, the J call TRBJ1-1, with D perhaps matching TRBD1 (5 bases). CDR1 ENHRY and CDR2 SYGVKD come from the germline V gene. V shed 6 bases and J shed 1 base, with 9 bases lying between them. The CDR3 length is 13 residues. CDR3 loop: CAISTDRNTEAFF. CDR3 in DNA: TGTGCCATCAGCACCGACAGGAACACTGAAGCTTTCTTT.

This clone came up a few times. This chain joins TRBV7-9 and TRBJ2-7; 10 positions agree with TRBD2. The CDR3 has 14 amino acids. With V trimmed by 4 bases and J by 2 bases, 2 bases remained unmatched. Germline-derived CDR1 and CDR2 are SEHNR and FQNEAQ (reference sequence). Written as DNA, the CDR3 is TGTGCCAGCAGCTCCACTAGCGGGGCCTACGAGCAGTACTTC. Amino acids: CASSSTSGAYEQYF. The full variable domain, with the rest looked up from reference TRBV7-9 and TRBJ2-7, is DTGVSQNPRHKITKRGQNVTFRCDPISEHNRLYWYRQTLGQGPEFLTYFQNEAQLEKSRLLSDRFSAERPKGSFSTLEIQRTEQGDSAMYLCASSSTSGAYEQYFGPGTRLTVT.

The chain has TRBV9 and TRBJ2-1; no clear D gene. The CDR3 totals 13 residues. The germline gives CDR1 SGDLS, CDR2 YYNGEE. V lost 4 bases, J lost 5 bases, and 10 bases lay in between. CDR3 bases: TGTGCCAGCAGCCCAAATCGCGACAATGAGCAGTTCTTC. Translating it yields CASSPNRDNEQFF.

The chain combines TRBV5-1 with TRBJ2-2; TRBD1 agrees at 8 bases. Germline V gene lookup returns CDR1 SGHRS and CDR2 YFSETQ. There are 15 residues in the CDR3. V dropped 0 bases and J dropped 4; count of bases not matched to a gene: 2. The CDR3: CASSLATGGTGELFF. Written as DNA, the CDR3 is TGCGCCAGCAGCTTGGCTACAGGGGGCACCGGGGAGCTGTTTTTT.

This clone occurred a few times. This chain links TRBV10-3 with TRBJ1-2; D possibly corresponds to TRBD1 (5 bases). The CDR3 is 14 amino acids. Germline CDR1 ENHRY, CDR2 SYGVKD. Trimming pared 0 bases from V and 8 bases from J, leaving 13 bases between. CDR3: CAISESWGEGGYTF. CDR3 in DNA: TGTGCCATCAGTGAGTCCTGGGGCGAAGGGGGCTACACCTTC.

This chain connects TRBV4-2 to TRBJ1-2; TRBD1 agrees at 7 bases. The CDR3 covers 16 residues. The trim removed 1 base at V and 2 bases at J, leaving 7 bases unmatched. Germline CDR1 reads LGHNA; CDR2 reads YNFKEQ. CDR3 bases: TGTGCCAGCAGCCAAGTTAACCAGGGGGAGAACTATGGCTACACCTTC. It specifies CASSQVNQGENYGYTF.

Only a few counts were recorded for this clone. V usage is TRBV6-1 and J usage is TRBJ1-2; possible D gene TRBD1, 6 bases. Per the germline V gene, CDR1 is MNHNS and CDR2 is SASEGT. The CDR3 contains 15 residues. V lost 7 bases to trimming and J lost 0 bases, with 15 bases between them. CDR3 sequence reads: CASINRDIANYGYTF. As DNA, the CDR3 is TGTGCCAGCATTAACCGGGACATCGCTAACTATGGCTACACCTTC.

The chain employs TRBV5-1 and TRBJ2-3; D not certain. Germline CDR1 SGHRS, CDR2 YFSETQ. The V end was cut by 4 bases, the J end by 1 base, with 4 bases between. CDR3 length: 12 residues. CDR3 in DNA: TGCGCCAGCAGCACGGGCACAGATACGCAGTATTTT. Its translation: CASSTGTDTQYF. Variable domain in full (rest from reference TRBV5-1 and TRBJ2-3): KAGVTQTPRYLIKTRGQQVTLSCSPISGHRSVSWYQQTPGQGLQFLFEYFSETQRNKGNFPGRFSGRQFSNSRSEMNVSTLELGDSALYLCASSTGTDTQYFGPGTRLTVL.

This clone has a handful of counts. This rearrangement joins TRBV5-1 to TRBJ2-7, with TRBD2 matching 7 bases. Trimming cost V 2 bases and J 3 bases; bases outside gene matches: 5. The V gene's germline CDR1 is SGHRS and CDR2 YFSETQ. The CDR3 extends over 14 amino acids. CDR3 DNA sequence: TGCGCCAGCAGCTTATCAGCGGGGATCTACGAGCAGTACTTC. Protein: CASSLSAGIYEQYF. The variable domain in full, completed from reference TRBV5-1 and TRBJ2-7, reads KAGVTQTPRYLIKTRGQQVTLSCSPISGHRSVSWYQQTPGQGLQFLFEYFSETQRNKGNFPGRFSGRQFSNSRSEMNVSTLELGDSALYLCASSLSAGIYEQYFGPGTRLTVT.

This clone occurred a few times. This rearrangement joins TRBV11-2 to TRBJ2-5, with 9 bases lining up with TRBD2. The germline CDR1 and CDR2 sequences are SGHAT and FQNNGV. The length of the CDR3 is 16 residues. V lost 6 bases and J lost 13; bases outside the gene matches: 21. In nucleotides, the CDR3 is TGTGCCAGCAGGCCTATAGCGGGGGACCTATATTTAGGGAGGTACTTC. Residues: CASRPIAGDLYLGRYF. Complete variable domain (other parts from reference TRBV11-2 and TRBJ2-5): EAGVAQSPRYKIIEKRQSVAFWCNPISGHATLYWYQQILGQGPKLLIQFQNNGVVDDSQLPKDRFSAERLKGVDSTLKIQPAKLEDSAVYLCASRPIAGDLYLGRYFGPGTRLLVL.

A few counts support this clone. The genes are TRBV11-2 and TRBJ2-2; the D is unclear. There are 12 residues in the CDR3. Deletions cut 2 bases from V and 6 bases from J, with 4 bases between. Germline V gives CDR1 SGHAT, CDR2 FQNNGV. The chain's CDR3 is CASSLLAGELFF. In DNA, the CDR3 is TGTGCCAGCAGCTTACTAGCCGGGGAGCTGTTTTTT.

The rearrangement joins TRBV2 to TRBJ2-5, with 7 bases fitting TRBD2. This CDR3 has 14 amino acids. Germline CDR1 is SNHLY and CDR2 is FYNNEI. Losses at the gene ends were 6 bases for V and 4 bases for J; bases not matched to a gene: 8. The DNA of the CDR3 is TGTGCCAGCAGAGACCCGGGACTACGAGAGACCCAGTACTTC. Translating it yields CASRDPGLRETQYF.

This clone was seen more than once but under ten times. The chain uses TRBV9 and TRBJ1-4; a possible D gene is TRBD1 (6 bases). The CDR3 contains 15 residues. Germline assignment: CDR1 SGDLS and CDR2 YYNGEE. Trimming stripped 4 bases from V and 3 bases from J, with 13 bases between. CDR3 sequence: CASSFSGTPNEKLFF. CDR3 coding DNA: TGTGCCAGCAGCTTTTCCGGGACACCTAATGAAAAACTGTTTTTT.

Only a few counts were recorded for this clone. The chain employs TRBV27 and TRBJ2-2; 15 positions agree with TRBD2. Germline V CDR1 and CDR2: MNHEY, SMNVEV (reference sequence). V was pared by 8 bases and J by 0 bases, with 10 bases of the junction left unmatched. This CDR3 spans 19 amino acids. The CDR3 nucleotides read TGTGCCAGCTCCCCTAAGGGGACTAGCGGGAGGACGAACACCGGGGAGCTGTTTTTT. As protein: CASSPKGTSGRTNTGELFF.

This chain links TRBV5-1 with TRBJ2-1; 10 bases are a match to TRBD1. The CDR3 loop spans 15 amino acids. Germline trimming cut 2 bases from V and 4 bases from J; bases unmatched to any gene: 3. CDR1 is SGHRS, CDR2 YFSETQ, per germline. DNA for the CDR3: TGCGCCAGCAGCTTACCGGGACAGGGGTACAATGAGCAGTTCTTC. Translating gives CASSLPGQGYNEQFF.

The chain recombines TRBV29-1 with TRBJ1-1, with D uncertain. Per germline, CDR1 SQVTM and CDR2 ANQGSEA. The CDR3 totals 14 residues. The V end was cut by 7 bases, the J end by 6 bases, with 21 bases between. This CDR3 reads CSASRVVGGSEAFF. CDR3 nucleotide sequence: TGCAGCGCTTCCCGGGTGGTAGGCGGGTCTGAAGCTTTCTTT.

This clone was seen more than once but under ten times. J is TRBJ1-6 and V is TRBV5-1, with a tentative D call TRBD1 (5 bases). Looked up from germline, CDR1 is SGHRS and CDR2 is YFSETQ. The ends were cut back, 1 base at V and 0 bases at J, with 11 bases in the middle. There are 17 residues in the CDR3. Here the CDR3 DNA reads TGCGCCAGCAGCTTGTCATCAGACAGCTCCTATAATTCACCCCTCCACTTT. Protein: CASSLSSDSSYNSPLHF.